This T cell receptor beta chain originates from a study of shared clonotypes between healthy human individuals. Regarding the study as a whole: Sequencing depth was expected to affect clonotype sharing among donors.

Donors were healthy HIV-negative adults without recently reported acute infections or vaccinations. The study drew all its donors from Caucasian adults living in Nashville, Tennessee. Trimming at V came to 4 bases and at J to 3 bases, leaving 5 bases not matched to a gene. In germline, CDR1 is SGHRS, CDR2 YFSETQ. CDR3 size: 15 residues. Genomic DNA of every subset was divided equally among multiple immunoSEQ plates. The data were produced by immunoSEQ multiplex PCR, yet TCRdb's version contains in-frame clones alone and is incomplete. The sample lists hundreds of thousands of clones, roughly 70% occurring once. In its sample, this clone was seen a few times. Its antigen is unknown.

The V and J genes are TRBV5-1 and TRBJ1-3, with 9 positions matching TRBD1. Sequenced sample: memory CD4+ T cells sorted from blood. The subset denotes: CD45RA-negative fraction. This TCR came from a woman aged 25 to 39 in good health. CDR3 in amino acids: CASSETGGDGNTIYF. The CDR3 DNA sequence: TGCGCCAGCAGCGAGACAGGGGGGGATGGAAACACCATATATTTT.